This T cell receptor (beta chain) was recovered during a study of memory CD4+ T cells and cytomegalovirus serostatus. The sort gate was single viable CD3+CD4+CD8-CD45RO+ cells for memory CD4+ T cells. The table came from immunoSEQ multiplex PCR; TCRdb's copy has only in-frame clones and leaves some out. The table lists just under 65,000 clones, approximately 80% of them singletons. Germline values: CDR1 SGHRS, CDR2 YFSETQ. V gave up 3 bases and J gave up 4 bases, with 8 bases separating them. The CDR3 length is 13 residues. This sequence originates from an adult in good health and CMV-seronegative. Sequencing was performed on memory CD4+ T cells from blood. This chain links TRBV5-1 with TRBJ1-3; no clear D gene. CDR3 in amino acids: CASSSTLGNTIYF. CDR3 bases: TGCGCCAGCAGCTCCACCCTAGGAAACACCATATATTTT. The full variable domain, rest sourced from reference TRBV5-1 and TRBJ1-3, is KAGVTQTPRYLIKTRGQQVTLSCSPISGHRSVSWYQQTPGQGLQFLFEYFSETQRNKGNFPGRFSGRQFSNSRSEMNVSTLELGDSALYLCASSSTLGNTIYFGEGSWLTVV.